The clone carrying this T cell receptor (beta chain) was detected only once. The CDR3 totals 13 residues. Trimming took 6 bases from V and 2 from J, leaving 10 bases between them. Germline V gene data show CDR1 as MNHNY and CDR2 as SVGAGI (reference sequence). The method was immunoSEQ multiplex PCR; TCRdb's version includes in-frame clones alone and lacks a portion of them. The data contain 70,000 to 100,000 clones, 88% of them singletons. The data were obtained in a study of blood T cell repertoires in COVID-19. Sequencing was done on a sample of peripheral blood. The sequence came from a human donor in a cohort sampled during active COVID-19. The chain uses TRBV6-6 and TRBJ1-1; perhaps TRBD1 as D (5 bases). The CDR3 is CASRPTVNTEAFF. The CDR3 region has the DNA TGTGCCAGCAGACCGACAGTTAACACTGAAGCTTTCTTT.